This T cell receptor beta chain was sequenced in a study of T cells in Graves' hyperthyroidism and ophthalmopathy. Unmatched junction bases numbered 5, after V lost 3 bases and J lost 5 bases. Germline loops: CDR1 LNHDA, CDR2 SQIVND (reference sequence). CDR3 size: 14 residues. Amplified TCR beta CDR3 regions came from RNA transcripts. The HTBI primer set drove a first-round RT-PCR of the TCR CDR3. MiXCR, applied by TCRdb to the multiplex PCR reads, yields one record per CDR3 protein. The sample shows more than 500,000 distinct CDR3 sequences, around 46% of them seen only once. This clonotype was obtained from an adult woman with Graves' disease, either hyperthyroidism or ophthalmopathy (not recorded which). V is TRBV19 and J is TRBJ1-2; TRBD1 matches at 8 bases. The sequenced sample consisted of peripheral blood or thyroid tissue (not recorded which). The CDR3 DNA reads TGTGCCAGTAGTATCCGGGGGACAGGATATGGCTACACCTTC. It translates to CASSIRGTGYGYTF.